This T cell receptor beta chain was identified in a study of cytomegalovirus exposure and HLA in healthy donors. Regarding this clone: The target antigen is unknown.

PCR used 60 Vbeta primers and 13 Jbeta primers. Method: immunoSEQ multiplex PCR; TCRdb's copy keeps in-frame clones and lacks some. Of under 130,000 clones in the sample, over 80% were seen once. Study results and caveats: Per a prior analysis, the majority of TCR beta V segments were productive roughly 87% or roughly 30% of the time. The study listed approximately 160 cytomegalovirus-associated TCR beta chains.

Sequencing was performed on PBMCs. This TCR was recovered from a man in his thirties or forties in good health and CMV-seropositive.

CDR3 protein: CAWSVGPAGTYGYTF. For the CDR3, the DNA is TGTGCCTGGAGTGTAGGTCCAGCGGGCACTTATGGCTACACCTTC. The chain uses TRBV30 and TRBJ1-2; D remains ambiguous. The germline CDR1 and CDR2 sequences are GTSNPN and SVGIG (reference sequence). V lost 0 bases and J lost 5, with 16 bases in between. CDR3 length: 15 residues. Filled out from reference TRBV30 and TRBJ1-2, the complete variable domain reads SQTIHQWPATLVQPVGSPLSLECTVEGTSNPNLYWYRQAAGRGLQLLFYSVGIGQISSEVPQNLSASRPQDRQFILSSKKLLLSDSGFYLCAWSVGPAGTYGYTFGSGTRLTVV.